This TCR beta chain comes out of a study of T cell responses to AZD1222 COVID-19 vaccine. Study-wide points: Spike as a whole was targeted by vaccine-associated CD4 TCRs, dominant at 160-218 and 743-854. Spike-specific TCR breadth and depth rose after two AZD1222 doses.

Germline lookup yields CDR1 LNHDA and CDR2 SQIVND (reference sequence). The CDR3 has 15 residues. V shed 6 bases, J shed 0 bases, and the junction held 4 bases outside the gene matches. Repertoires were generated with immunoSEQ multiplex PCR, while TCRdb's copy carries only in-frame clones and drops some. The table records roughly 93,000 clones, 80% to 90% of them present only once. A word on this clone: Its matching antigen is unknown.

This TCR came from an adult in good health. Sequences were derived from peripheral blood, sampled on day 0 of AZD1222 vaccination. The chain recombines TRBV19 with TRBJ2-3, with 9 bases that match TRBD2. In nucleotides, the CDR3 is TGTGCCAGTAGGCCTAGCGGGGCCAGCACAGATACGCAGTATTTT. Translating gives CASRPSGASTDTQYF.